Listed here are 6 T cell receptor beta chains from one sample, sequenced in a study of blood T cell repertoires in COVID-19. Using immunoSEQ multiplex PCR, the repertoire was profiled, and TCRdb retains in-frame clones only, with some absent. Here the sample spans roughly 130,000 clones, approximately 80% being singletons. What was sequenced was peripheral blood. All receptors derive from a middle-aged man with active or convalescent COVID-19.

CDR3 sequence (DNA): TGTGCCCCTGGGCCGGGACTAGGGCAAGAGACCCAGTACTTC. Translated, it gives CAPGPGLGQETQYF. V gene TRBV27 combines with J gene TRBJ2-5; 8 bases match TRBD2. There are 14 residues in the CDR3. The trim removed 11 bases at V and 2 bases at J, leaving 10 bases unmatched. Germline CDR1 is MNHEY and CDR2 is SMNVEV (reference sequence).

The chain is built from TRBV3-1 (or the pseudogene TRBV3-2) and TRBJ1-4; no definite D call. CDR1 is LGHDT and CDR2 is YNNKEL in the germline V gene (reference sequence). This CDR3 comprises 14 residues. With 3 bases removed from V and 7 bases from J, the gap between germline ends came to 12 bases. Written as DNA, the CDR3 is TGTGCCAGCAGCCACTACCCCCTAGGTGAAAAACTGTTTTTT. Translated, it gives CASSHYPLGEKLFF.

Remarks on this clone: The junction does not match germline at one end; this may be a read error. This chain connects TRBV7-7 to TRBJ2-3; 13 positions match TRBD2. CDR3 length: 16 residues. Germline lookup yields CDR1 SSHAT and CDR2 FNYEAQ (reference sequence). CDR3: CASSLGTSGGTDTQYF. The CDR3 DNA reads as TGTGCTAGCAGCTTGGGGACTAGCGGGGGCACAGATACGCAGTATTTT.

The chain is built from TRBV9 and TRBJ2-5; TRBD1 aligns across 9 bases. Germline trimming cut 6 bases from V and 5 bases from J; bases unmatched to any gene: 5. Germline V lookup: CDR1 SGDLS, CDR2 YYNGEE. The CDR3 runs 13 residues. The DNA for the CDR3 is TGTGCCAGCAACCGGGACAGGGCGGAGACCCAGTACTTC. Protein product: CASNRDRAETQYF.

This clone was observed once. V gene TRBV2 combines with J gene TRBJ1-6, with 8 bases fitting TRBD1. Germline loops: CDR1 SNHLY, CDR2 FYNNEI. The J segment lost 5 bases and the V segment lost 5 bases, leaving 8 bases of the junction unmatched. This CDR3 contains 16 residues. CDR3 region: CASSKQGDGNNSPLHF. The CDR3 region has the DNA TGTGCCAGCAGTAAACAGGGGGACGGAAATAATTCACCCCTCCACTTT.

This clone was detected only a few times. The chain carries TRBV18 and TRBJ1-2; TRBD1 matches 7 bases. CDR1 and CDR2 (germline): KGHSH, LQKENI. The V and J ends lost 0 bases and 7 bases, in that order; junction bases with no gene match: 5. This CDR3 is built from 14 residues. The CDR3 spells CASSPPEGGSGYTF. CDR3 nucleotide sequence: TGTGCCAGCTCACCACCGGAAGGGGGCTCTGGCTACACCTTC. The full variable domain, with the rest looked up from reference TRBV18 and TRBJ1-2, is NAGVMQNPRHLVRRRGQEARLRCSPMKGHSHVYWYRQLPEEGLKFMVYLQKENIIDESGMPKERFSAEFPKEGPSILRIQQVVRGDSAAYFCASSPPEGGSGYTFGSGTRLTVV.